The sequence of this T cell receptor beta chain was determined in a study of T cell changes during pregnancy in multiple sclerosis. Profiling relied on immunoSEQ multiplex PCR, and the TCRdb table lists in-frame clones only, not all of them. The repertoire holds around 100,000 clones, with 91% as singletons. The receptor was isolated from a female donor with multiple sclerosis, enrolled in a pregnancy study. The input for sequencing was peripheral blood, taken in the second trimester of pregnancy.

The CDR3 sequence: CASIHPDSEDTEAFF. DNA of the CDR3: TGCGCCAGCATTCATCCCGACAGTGAGGACACTGAAGCTTTCTTT. The chain couples TRBV23-1 to TRBJ1-1; D is perhaps TRBD1 (5 bases). TRBV23-1 belongs to the ORF category, with a function that is uncertain. The CDR3 has 15 amino acids. The V gene lost 7 bases and the J gene lost 3 bases, with 18 bases spanning the gap.